This TCR beta chain was identified during a study of T cell responses to AZD1222 COVID-19 vaccine. Study findings and constraints: Clonal diversity was possibly underestimated, and the donors were mostly white British, with more females. Variant regions that are unmutated are reportedly the target of nearly half of spike-specific TCRs. Spike-wide coverage was observed for vaccine-associated CD4 TCRs, with dominant responses at 160-218 and 743-854.

Germline CDR1 reads SGHVS; CDR2 reads FQNEAQ. This CDR3 has 15 amino acids. V shed 5 bases and J shed 7 bases, with 21 bases lying between them. Sequenced by immunoSEQ multiplex PCR; TCRdb stores in-frame clones only, minus some. This table holds under 130,000 clones, 90% found once. For this clone: What it binds is unknown.

This clonotype was obtained from an adult in good health. This chain connects TRBV7-8 to TRBJ2-7, with D possibly being TRBD1 or TRBD2 (5 bases each). The source was peripheral blood, collected on day 0 of AZD1222 vaccination. CDR3 sequence reads: CASSPPGTSGGEQYF. The DNA of the CDR3 is TGTGCCAGCAGCCCCCCCGGGACCAGCGGAGGTGAGCAGTACTTC.